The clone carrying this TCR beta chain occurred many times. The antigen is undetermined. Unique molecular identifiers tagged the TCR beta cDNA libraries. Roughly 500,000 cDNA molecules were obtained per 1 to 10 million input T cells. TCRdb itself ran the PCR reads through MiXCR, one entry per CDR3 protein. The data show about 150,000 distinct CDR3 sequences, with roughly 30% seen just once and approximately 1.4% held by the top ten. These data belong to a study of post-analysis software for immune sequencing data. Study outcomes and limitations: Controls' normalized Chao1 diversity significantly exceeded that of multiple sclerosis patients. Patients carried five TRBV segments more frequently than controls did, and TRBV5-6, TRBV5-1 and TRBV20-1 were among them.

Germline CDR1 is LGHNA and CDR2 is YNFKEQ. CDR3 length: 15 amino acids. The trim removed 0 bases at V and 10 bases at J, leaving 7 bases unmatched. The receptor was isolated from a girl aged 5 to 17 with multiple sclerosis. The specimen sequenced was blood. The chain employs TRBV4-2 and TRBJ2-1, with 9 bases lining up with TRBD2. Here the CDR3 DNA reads TGTGCCAGCAGCCAAGACCGCGGGGGGGGTGGAGAGCAGTTCTTC. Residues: CASSQDRGGGGEQFF.